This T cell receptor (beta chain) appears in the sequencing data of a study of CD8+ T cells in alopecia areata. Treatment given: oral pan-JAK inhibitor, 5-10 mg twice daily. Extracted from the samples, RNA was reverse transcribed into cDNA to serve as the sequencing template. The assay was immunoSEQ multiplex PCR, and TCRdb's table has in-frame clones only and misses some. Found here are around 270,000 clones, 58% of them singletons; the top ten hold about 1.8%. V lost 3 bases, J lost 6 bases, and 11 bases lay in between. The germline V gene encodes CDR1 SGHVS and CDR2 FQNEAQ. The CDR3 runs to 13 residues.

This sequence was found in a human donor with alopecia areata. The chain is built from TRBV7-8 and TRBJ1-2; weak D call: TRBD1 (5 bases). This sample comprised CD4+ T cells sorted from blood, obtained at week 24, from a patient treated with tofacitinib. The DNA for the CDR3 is TGTGCCAGCAGCTTCACCCAGGGTAATGGCTACACCTTC. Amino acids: CASSFTQGNGYTF.